The 8 T cell receptor beta chains in this list originate from one sample, sequenced in a study of cytomegalovirus exposure and HLA in healthy donors (dated by TCRdb to about 2017). Libraries were constructed by the immunoSEQ multiplex PCR assay. For the multiplex PCR, a mixture combining 60 forward primers for TCR Vbeta segments and 13 reverse primers for TCR Jbeta segments was used. TCRdb limited this immuneACCESS table to in-frame rearrangements with V and J called. A share of clones is missing; checked studies link under half to unresolved V genes, and the rest is unexplained. Here the sample has 130,000 to 150,000 clones; around 72% occur a single time. Approximately 2% of the sample rests with the top ten. The sample taken for sequencing was PBMCs. Receptors originate from a man in his forties in good health and CMV-seronegative.

A few counts support this clone. The chain is built from TRBV5-1 and TRBJ1-2; D may be TRBD1 (5 bases). The germline gives CDR1 SGHRS, CDR2 YFSETQ. V was trimmed by 0 bases and J by 4 bases, leaving 13 bases between them. The CDR3 spans 15 residues. The CDR3 spells CASSLAFDRFYGYTF. Here the CDR3 DNA reads TGCGCCAGCAGCTTGGCCTTCGACAGATTCTATGGCTACACCTTC.

This clone was counted between two and nine times. The rearrangement uses TRBV6-1 and TRBJ2-7; 8 positions agree with TRBD2. CDR1 and CDR2 from the germline V gene are MNHNS and SASEGT. After removal of 8 bases from V and 7 bases from J, the junction contained 13 bases not matched to a gene. CDR3 length equals 14 residues. CDR3 nucleotides: TGTGCCAGCCGAGCAGCGGGAGCGTCCCGAGAGCAGTACTTC. Protein sequence: CASRAAGASREQYF.

J is TRBJ2-5 and V is TRBV5-1; perhaps TRBD1 as D (6 bases). From germline, CDR1 is SGHRS and CDR2 YFSETQ. V lost 4 bases to trimming and J lost 1 base, with 11 bases between them. This CDR3 has 14 residues. CDR3 protein: CASSSDRTQETQYF. CDR3 bases: TGCGCCAGCAGCAGCGACAGGACCCAAGAGACCCAGTACTTC.

The chain employs TRBV4-1 and TRBJ1-4, with a possible D match to TRBD1 (5 bases). The V end was cut by 0 bases, the J end by 6 bases, with 11 bases between. This CDR3 is 15 amino acids long. Looked up from germline, CDR1 is MGHRA and CDR2 is YSYEKL. The CDR3 nucleotides read TGCGCCAGCAGCCAAGATGGGCAGGGATATGAAAAACTGTTTTTT. The encoded protein is CASSQDGQGYEKLFF.

This chain connects TRBV6-5 to TRBJ1-1, with D possibly TRBD1 on 5 matching bases. CDR3 size: 14 residues. CDR1 MNHEY and CDR2 SVGAGI come from the germline V gene. Trimming took off 6 bases at V and 0 bases at J, with 11 bases between the two ends. CDR3 in amino acids: CASSLDRLNTEAFF. As DNA, the CDR3 is TGTGCCAGCAGCCTAGACAGATTGAACACTGAAGCTTTCTTT.

This chain connects TRBV5-4 to TRBJ2-7; D remains unclear. The CDR3 is 14 residues long. Germline CDR1 and CDR2: SGHNT and YYREEE (reference sequence). Trimming shortened V by 0 bases and J by 5 bases, and 12 bases separated the two germline ends. The CDR3 sequence is CASSLALRVHEQYF. The CDR3 nucleotides read TGTGCCAGCAGCTTGGCCCTACGGGTACACGAGCAGTACTTC.

The chain has TRBV19 and TRBJ2-2; perhaps TRBD1 as D (5 bases). The V end was cut by 3 bases, the J end by 1 base, with 6 bases between. The CDR3 has 14 amino acids. Germline CDR1 LNHDA, CDR2 SQIVND (reference sequence). CDR3 in amino acids: CASSIGQNTGELFF. The CDR3, as DNA: TGTGCCAGTAGTATTGGACAGAACACCGGGGAGCTGTTTTTT.

This clone showed up just once. V and J are TRBV5-6 and TRBJ2-5; 8 bases map to TRBD1. Looked up from germline, CDR1 is SGHDT and CDR2 is YYEEEE. The CDR3 loop spans 16 amino acids. The V segment lost 3 bases and the J segment 5 bases; nucleotides outside the gene matches: 12. CDR3 loop: CASSSARGRGWETQYF. The CDR3 DNA sequence: TGTGCCAGCAGCTCAGCCAGGGGGCGCGGATGGGAGACCCAGTACTTC.